This entry is about one TCR beta chain. This CDR3 spans 16 amino acids. The germline gives CDR1 GTSNPN, CDR2 SVGIG (reference sequence). J was trimmed by 5 bases and V by 0 bases; bases with no gene match: 10. TCRdb's table, derived via immunoSEQ multiplex PCR, lists solely in-frame clones and lacks some. Of about 170,000 clones detected, around four fifths appear once; the ten largest clones hold around 2.9%. The data were obtained in a study of blood T cell repertoires in COVID-19. Background on the study: The United States, Italy and Spain were the sources of the acute and convalescent COVID-19 samples. Nucleic acid was either cDNA or gDNA, and it came from T cells, B-cell-depleted T cells, or PBMCs.

The Seattle patients joined while their infection was active and were tracked longitudinally afterward. The chain employs TRBV30 and TRBJ1-2, with TRBD1 matching 9 bases. Specimen: peripheral blood. This sequence was found in an elderly woman with COVID-19, enrolled during active disease. DNA for the CDR3: TGTGCCTGGAGTGTGATACAGGGGGCGCGGACGTATGGCTACACCTTC. It specifies CAWSVIQGARTYGYTF.